The sequence of this TCR beta chain was determined in a study of cytomegalovirus exposure and HLA in healthy donors. Study as a whole: An earlier analysis identified 117 million unique TCR beta sequences in about 179 million T cells. HLA-typed donors contributed approximately 86 million unique TCRs, which were held in an early data release.

On this clone: What it binds is unknown.

Germline CDR1 and CDR2: MNHNY and SVGAGI (reference sequence). V lost 5 bases and J lost 4; bases outside the gene matches: 8. This CDR3 is built from 16 residues. Primers: 60 Vbeta forward and 13 Jbeta reverse. Clones were read by immunoSEQ multiplex PCR, and TCRdb kept only the in-frame ones, dropping some. The top ten clones hold approximately 2.3% of a sample with under 150,000 clones, 82% of them seen once. Broader study findings: The authors listed 150 or so TCR beta chains as cytomegalovirus-associated. In a later analysis, across HLA loci, associated TCR counts were highest for DRB1, lowest for HLA-C.

The specimen was PBMCs. The chain joins TRBV6-6 to TRBJ2-5; 12 bases fit TRBD2. The source is a male donor in good health and CMV-seronegative. The CDR3 spells CASSVLAGGGGETQYF. The CDR3 DNA reads TGTGCCAGCAGTGTCCTAGCGGGAGGGGGGGGAGAGACCCAGTACTTC.